Below, one T cell receptor beta chain is given with its context. This sample was included in a study of radiotherapy plus CTLA-4 blockade in lung cancer. Study at large: Objective responses were documented in approximately 18% of patients, with disease control in roughly 31%.

Trimming took 4 bases from V and 1 from J, leaving 8 bases between them. The CDR3 runs to 13 residues. Germline V lookup: CDR1 SGHRS, CDR2 YFSETQ. Here immunoSEQ multiplex PCR was the method, and the copy in TCRdb shows in-frame clones only, minus some. Among around 110,000 clones listed, just under 90% were seen once. The chain couples TRBV5-1 to TRBJ2-5; D is undetermined. The specimen was peripheral blood, collected from a patient treated with radiotherapy plus ipilimumab. This clonotype was obtained from a human donor with non-small cell lung cancer that progressed on radiotherapy plus ipilimumab. The CDR3 here is CASSPRLQETQYF. The CDR3 nucleotides read TGCGCCAGCAGCCCGCGACTCCAAGAGACCCAGTACTTC.